This TCR beta chain derives from a study of T cell responses to AZD1222 COVID-19 vaccine. Libraries were prepared by immunoSEQ multiplex PCR; TCRdb keeps only in-frame clonotypes and omits some of them. The repertoire holds approximately 190,000 clones, with approximately 91% as singletons. General study results and limits: Unmutated regions of variants are reportedly targeted by nearly half of spike-specific TCRs. Researchers took repertoire samples only after the peak T cell response had come.

V shed 6 bases, J shed 4 bases, and the junction held 4 bases outside the gene matches. CDR1 and CDR2 (germline): SNHLY, FYNNEI. The CDR3 sequence is 13 residues long. In the case of this clone: The antigen is not known.

The sample here was peripheral blood, taken on day 0 of AZD1222 vaccination. This TCR was sampled from an adult in good health. The V gene is TRBV2, the J gene TRBJ2-7; 9 positions agree with TRBD2. CDR3: CASRWTSAYEQYF. The CDR3 DNA is TGTGCCAGCAGGTGGACTAGCGCTTACGAGCAGTACTTC.